Listed below are T cell receptor beta chains from one sample, sequenced in a study of cytomegalovirus exposure and HLA in healthy donors. Generated by immunoSEQ multiplex PCR, the TCRdb table keeps only in-frame clones and is missing some. The repertoire consists of 120,000 or so clones, with about 80% occurring once and the leading ten covering over 25%. The sequenced material came from PBMCs. The source is a man in his sixties in good health and CMV-seropositive. The CDR3 runs from the conserved cysteine through the conserved F or W.

V: TRBV4-1; CDR3: CASSLGDRASKETQYF
V: TRBV9; CDR3: CASSVTGSRNSPLHF
V: TRBV29-1; CDR3: CSVQDSLETQYF
V: TRBV7-9; CDR3: CASSLGDRGFGYTF
V: TRBV15; CDR3: CATSRLEGGVTDTQYF
V: TRBV2; CDR3: CASSLARGSGSVQYF
V: TRBV5-5; CDR3: CASSFPDRLYEQYF
V: TRBV5-1; CDR3: CASTPLDRTYEQYF
V: TRBV15; CDR3: CATSRDLGAPKEELFF
V: TRBV18; CDR3: CASSQTTGVGSGNTIYF
V: TRBV9; CDR3: CASTSGAFSSGNTIYF
V: TRBV2; CDR3: CASSDIRFEKLFF
V: TRBV6-6; CDR3: CASTIQGPYNEQFF
V: TRBV10-2; CDR3: CASKSGRVDEQYF
V: TRBV19; CDR3: CASSIGDQPQHF
V: TRBV5-1; CDR3: CASSLVPVYEQYF
V: TRBV28; CDR3: CASSMIVGNTIYF
V: TRBV6-5; CDR3: CASSSRVLTNEKLFF
V: TRBV6-6; CDR3: CASSWDSNTGELFF
V: TRBV15; CDR3: CATSTYGGPQHF
V: TRBV5-1; CDR3: CASSLGRQGVSSGANVLTF
V: TRBV7-9; CDR3: CASSLGQVSGNTIYF
V: TRBV2; CDR3: CATTPPGQRTYEQYF
V: TRBV7-2; CDR3: CASIPRGGSGGRETQYF
V: TRBV18; CDR3: CASSPRNPGQSATEAFF
V: TRBV28; CDR3: CASSLYSGRATDTQYF
V: TRBV28; CDR3: CASSSPGRATEAFF
V: TRBV28; CDR3: CASSPPNFGYTF
V: TRBV5-1; CDR3: CASRRGGRDTEAFF
V: TRBV9; CDR3: CASSVGTGNQPQHF
V: TRBV6-1; CDR3: CASRSTGWAGGYTF
V: TRBV5-8; CDR3: CASGPGTVGSQPQHF
V: TRBV5-6; CDR3: CASSLRARMNTEAFF
V: TRBV10-3; CDR3: CATSEAGPYEQYF
V: TRBV6-5; CDR3: CASSYFGGEQFF
V: TRBV28; CDR3: CASSWPGGQPQHF
V: TRBV28; CDR3: CASSSTSGRYNEQFF
V: TRBV10-2; CDR3: CATRTSGGYEQYF
V: TRBV10-2; CDR3: CASSERGQGTYNSPLHF
V: TRBV18; CDR3: CASSPPGRGYGYTF
V: TRBV6-1; CDR3: CASSENMGLPNYGYTF
V: TRBV19; CDR3: CASSRGQKRMEPQHF
V: TRBV5-1; CDR3: CASSLRQGWSSYNEQFF